Presented here are 32 T cell receptor beta chains from one specimen sequenced in a study of blood T cell repertoires in COVID-19. Assay: immunoSEQ multiplex PCR; the TCRdb copy retains only in-frame clones and omits some. This sample has around 430,000 clones, with about nine tenths found just once. The sample consisted of peripheral blood. The receptor source for this set is a woman in her forties or fifties with COVID-19, enrolled during active disease.

The chain recombines TRBV6-5 with TRBJ2-7, with 7 bases matching TRBD1. The ends lost 5 bases at V and 2 bases at J; junction bases unmatched: 6. The CDR3 totals 14 residues. CDR1 is MNHEY and CDR2 is SVGAGI in the germline V gene. Written as DNA, the CDR3 is TGTGCCAGCAGTATCGGGACAGTTACCTACGAGCAGTACTTC. It codes for CASSIGTVTYEQYF.

The chain employs TRBV6-5 and TRBJ2-1, with 9 bases lining up with TRBD2. Germline lookup yields CDR1 MNHEY and CDR2 SVGAGI. CDR3 size: 11 residues. Germline trimming cut 10 bases from V and 8 bases from J; bases unmatched to any gene: 3. In DNA, the CDR3 is TGTGCCACCGGACTAGCGTATGAGCAGTTCTTC. It specifies CATGLAYEQFF.

This clone appeared a single time. The chain couples TRBV28 to TRBJ2-7, with a weak D call TRBD2 (6 bases). CDR3 length: 14 residues. The germline CDR1 and CDR2 sequences are MDHEN and SYDVKM. V dropped 5 bases and J dropped 3 bases, with 14 bases sitting between them. CDR3 in DNA: TGTGCCAGCAGTCTTGGAGGGGAGTACTACGAGCAGTACTTC. This codes for CASSLGGEYYEQYF.

This clone appeared a few times. The chain links TRBV7-9 to TRBJ1-5; no clear D gene. CDR1 and CDR2 from the germline V gene are SEHNR and FQNEAQ (reference sequence). The V and J ends lost 1 base and 7 bases respectively, with 20 bases between them. The CDR3 spans 17 residues. In DNA, the CDR3 is TGTGCCAGCAGCTTAGGACCCCCGGTAGCCCTGAGCCAGCCCCAGCATTTT. This translates into CASSLGPPVALSQPQHF.

J is TRBJ1-3 and V is TRBV30, with D hard to call. Trimming removed 0 bases at V and 7 bases at J, with 13 bases between. The CDR3 has 14 residues. The germline V gene encodes CDR1 GTSNPN and CDR2 SVGIG (reference sequence). DNA for the CDR3: TGTGCCTGGAGTGTAGGGAACCCGGGGAACACCATATATTTT. As protein: CAWSVGNPGNTIYF.

The J gene is TRBJ1-4, the V gene TRBV6-5; a weak D match, TRBD1 (5 bases). V was shortened by 6 bases and J by 4 bases, with 15 bases between the two germline ends. CDR3 size: 15 residues. Germline V gene sequence: CDR1 MNHEY, CDR2 SVGAGI. The CDR3 DNA follows: TGTGCCAGCAGACCGGCTGGGGCAGTTAATGAAAAACTGTTTTTT. Encoded protein: CASRPAGAVNEKLFF.

This clone was seen just once. J is TRBJ2-1 and V is TRBV19, with TRBD2 as a possible D gene (6 bases). The CDR3 runs to 14 residues. Trimming shortened V by 3 bases and J by 8 bases, and 14 bases separated the two germline ends. CDR1 LNHDA and CDR2 SQIVND come from the germline V gene (reference sequence). As DNA, the CDR3 is TGTGCCAGTAGTATGCTCCAGGGAGGAGATGAGCAGTTCTTC. It translates to CASSMLQGGDEQFF.

The chain joins TRBV13 to TRBJ2-4; tentatively, D is TRBD2 (7 bases). CDR3 length equals 15 residues. Germline V gives CDR1 PRHDT, CDR2 FYEKMQ (reference sequence). Trimming removed 4 bases at V and 4 bases at J, with 14 bases between. The CDR3 sequence is CASSSYGGPKNIQYF. CDR3 nucleotide sequence: TGTGCCAGCAGCTCGTACGGGGGGCCAAAAAACATTCAGTACTTC.

The chain employs TRBV4-2 and TRBJ2-4; TRBD1 aligns across 8 bases. Germline V gene lookup returns CDR1 LGHNA and CDR2 YNFKEQ. The CDR3 length is 15 residues. The V and J ends lost 1 base and 6 bases, in that order; junction bases with no gene match: 5. As DNA, the CDR3 is TGTGCCAGCAGCCAAGTTGAGGGACAGGTAAACATTCAGTACTTC. It is translated as CASSQVEGQVNIQYF.

The chain links TRBV19 to TRBJ2-2; unclear D gene. The V end lost 7 bases, the J end lost 4 bases, and 7 bases lay between the germline ends. CDR1 and CDR2 from the germline V gene are LNHDA and SQIVND (reference sequence). CDR3 length equals 12 residues. CDR3 amino acids: CASTELTGELFF. CDR3 nucleotides: TGTGCCAGTACGGAGCTCACCGGGGAGCTGTTTTTT.

This clone turned up a few times. The CDR3 loop reads CASSPDGARNYGYTF. The CDR3 DNA sequence: TGTGCCAGCAGCCCAGATGGGGCTCGTAACTATGGCTACACCTTC. The chain carries TRBV9 and TRBJ1-2, with a weak D call TRBD1 (5 bases). From germline, CDR1 is SGDLS and CDR2 YYNGEE. The CDR3 sequence is 15 residues long. V was clipped by 4 bases and J by 1 base, with 14 bases between them.

This clone was found a few times. The J gene is TRBJ2-7, the V gene TRBV3-1 (or the pseudogene TRBV3-2); 8 nucleotides agree with TRBD1. The CDR3 has 14 amino acids. CDR1 and CDR2 from the germline V gene are LGHDT and YNNKEL (reference sequence). Trimming removed 5 bases from V and 2 bases from J; junction bases left unmatched: 5. The CDR3 here is CASSRQGIPYEQYF. DNA for the CDR3: TGTGCCAGCAGCAGACAGGGGATCCCCTACGAGCAGTACTTC.

This clone was observed once. This chain connects TRBV4-1 to TRBJ1-1; TRBD1 might be the D (5 bases). CDR1 and CDR2 from the germline V gene are MGHRA and YSYEKL. V was shortened by 3 bases and J by 6 bases, with 17 bases between the two germline ends. The CDR3 sequence is 15 residues long. Here the CDR3 reads CASSQMQTVNPEAFF. As DNA, the CDR3 is TGCGCCAGCAGCCAGATGCAGACAGTCAATCCTGAAGCTTTCTTT.

The V gene is TRBV27, the J gene TRBJ2-1; 7 nucleotides agree with TRBD2. The germline gives CDR1 MNHEY, CDR2 SMNVEV (reference sequence). V shed 5 bases, J shed 4 bases, and the junction held 8 bases outside the gene matches. The CDR3 has 15 amino acids. The CDR3 here is CASSPRGGGYNEQFF. In nucleotides, the CDR3 is TGTGCCAGCAGTCCCCGGGGCGGGGGATACAATGAGCAGTTCTTC.

In its sample, this clone was seen once. This rearrangement joins TRBV5-1 to TRBJ2-2, with TRBD2 matching 7 bases. The germline gives CDR1 SGHRS, CDR2 YFSETQ. The V gene end was trimmed by 0 bases and the J gene end by 5 bases; junction bases not matched to a gene: 7. The CDR3 is made up of 16 amino acids. CDR3 coding DNA: TGCGCCAGCAGCTTGGCCCCAGGGCGGGGGACCGGGGAGCTGTTTTTT. The encoded protein is CASSLAPGRGTGELFF.

This chain connects TRBV7-8 to TRBJ1-6; TRBD1 aligns across 9 bases. The CDR3 runs 12 residues. In germline, CDR1 is SGHVS, CDR2 FQNEAQ. J was trimmed by 7 bases and V by 8 bases; bases with no gene match: 0. The DNA for the CDR3 is TGTGCCAGCGGACAGGGGAATTCACCCCTCCACTTT. It is translated as CASGQGNSPLHF.

The chain uses TRBV5-1 and TRBJ2-2; possible D gene TRBD1, 6 bases. Deletions cut 4 bases from V and 3 bases from J, with 10 bases between. Germline V gene data show CDR1 as SGHRS and CDR2 as YFSETQ. The CDR3 length is 14 residues. The CDR3 reads CASSPPGDTGELFF. In DNA, the CDR3 is TGCGCCAGCAGCCCCCCAGGGGACACCGGGGAGCTGTTTTTT.

V is TRBV6-1 and J is TRBJ2-1, with TRBD2 identical over 11 bases. Per germline, CDR1 MNHNS and CDR2 SASEGT. The CDR3 is 17 amino acids. The V gene end was trimmed by 4 bases and the J gene end by 0 bases; junction bases not matched to a gene: 5. The chain's CDR3 is CASSGLAGLSSYNEQFF. CDR3 in DNA: TGTGCCAGCAGTGGACTAGCGGGATTGAGCTCCTACAATGAGCAGTTCTTC.

This clone was detected a few times. The chain joins TRBV6-6 to TRBJ1-5; a weak D match, TRBD1 (6 bases). The germline V gene has CDR1 MNHNY and CDR2 SVGAGI (reference sequence). The CDR3 is 15 residues long. Trimming removed 7 bases at V and 0 bases at J, with 13 bases between. CDR3 sequence reads: CASNPDRASNQPQHF. Here the CDR3 DNA reads TGTGCCAGCAACCCGGACAGAGCTAGCAATCAGCCCCAGCATTTT.

The V and J genes are TRBV6-5 and TRBJ1-1, with D possibly matching TRBD1 (6 bases). This CDR3 is 16 amino acids long. Germline CDR1 is MNHEY and CDR2 is SVGAGI. Trimming removed 0 bases from V and 3 bases from J, with 14 bases in between. The CDR3 region has the DNA TGTGCCAGCAGTTACTCTGGGGGCACAGTTGACACTGAAGCTTTCTTT. Translation: CASSYSGGTVDTEAFF.

J is TRBJ1-1 and V is TRBV5-4; the D gene is possibly TRBD1 (6 bases). V was clipped by 2 bases and J by 8 bases, with 13 bases between them. The CDR3 consists of 13 residues. Germline V gene data show CDR1 as SGHNT and CDR2 as YYREEE (reference sequence). CDR3 DNA: TGTGCCAGCAGCTTAGGGGGGGCCGGAGAAGCTTTCTTT. It specifies CASSLGGAGEAFF.

The rearrangement joins TRBV7-3 to TRBJ1-6; D is unclear. Germline CDR1 SGHTA, CDR2 FQGTGA. V shed 5 bases and J shed 5 bases, with 10 bases lying between them. CDR3 length equals 14 residues. This CDR3 is CASSLTVNNSPLHF. CDR3 DNA: TGTGCCAGCAGCCTCACGGTTAATAATTCACCCCTCCACTTT.

This rearrangement joins TRBV2 to TRBJ1-2; the match to TRBD1 covers 7 bases. The CDR3 runs to 16 residues. In germline, CDR1 is SNHLY, CDR2 FYNNEI. Losses at the gene ends were 0 bases for V and 5 bases for J; bases not matched to a gene: 9. The CDR3, as DNA: TGTGCCAGCAGTGAAGCATCAACAGGGGAGCGGTATGGCTACACCTTC. It specifies CASSEASTGERYGYTF.

This chain joins TRBV3-1 (or the pseudogene TRBV3-2) and TRBJ2-1, with a tentative D call TRBD2 (6 bases). Germline CDR1 reads LGHDT; CDR2 reads YNNKEL (reference sequence). The V gene lost 3 bases and the J gene lost 0 bases, with 12 bases spanning the gap. CDR3 length equals 16 residues. The CDR3 loop is CASSQGGRGSYNEQFF. The CDR3 nucleotides are TGTGCCAGCAGCCAGGGTGGGCGGGGCTCCTACAATGAGCAGTTCTTC.

The rearrangement links TRBV7-2 to TRBJ1-6; D might be TRBD1 (5 bases). The V gene's germline CDR1 is SGHTA and CDR2 FQGNSA. This CDR3 contains 14 residues. The ends were cut back, 3 bases at V and 6 bases at J, with 9 bases in the middle. The CDR3 loop is CASSFSRVNSPLHF. CDR3 bases: TGTGCCAGCAGCTTCAGCAGGGTTAATTCACCCCTCCACTTT. Combining the CDR3 with reference TRBV7-2 and TRBJ1-6 gives the whole variable domain GAGVSQSPSNKVTEKGKDVELRCDPISGHTALYWYRQSLGQGLEFLIYFQGNSAPDKSGLPSDRFSAERTGGSVSTLTIQRTQQEDSAVYLCASSFSRVNSPLHFGNGTRLTVT.

The genes are TRBV27 and TRBJ2-3; D gene unclear. The V gene's germline CDR1 is MNHEY and CDR2 SMNVEV (reference sequence). This CDR3 is built from 15 residues. The V gene lost 5 bases and the J gene lost 0 bases, with 12 bases spanning the gap. CDR3 residues: CASSPLFLSTDTQYF. In nucleotides, the CDR3 is TGTGCCAGCAGTCCCCTATTTCTGAGCACAGATACGCAGTATTTT.

The chain uses TRBV10-1 and TRBJ2-7; D is possibly TRBD1 (6 bases). Deletions cut 2 bases from V and 4 bases from J, with 6 bases between. CDR3 length: 12 amino acids. The germline V gene encodes CDR1 WNHNN and CDR2 SYGVQD (reference sequence). This CDR3 reads CASSETGYEQYF. The CDR3 region has the DNA TGCGCCAGCAGTGAGACAGGGTACGAGCAGTACTTC.

J is TRBJ2-1 and V is TRBV11-2; a weak D match, TRBD1 (5 bases). Trimming shortened V by 4 bases and J by 3 bases, and 10 bases separated the two germline ends. The CDR3 sequence is 14 residues long. From germline, CDR1 is SGHAT and CDR2 FQNNGV. CDR3 region: CASSSPDSYNEQFF. CDR3 in DNA: TGTGCCAGCAGCTCGCCAGACAGCTACAATGAGCAGTTCTTC. Full variable domain (rest looked up from reference TRBV11-2 and TRBJ2-1): EAGVAQSPRYKIIEKRQSVAFWCNPISGHATLYWYQQILGQGPKLLIQFQNNGVVDDSQLPKDRFSAERLKGVDSTLKIQPAKLEDSAVYLCASSSPDSYNEQFFGPGTRLTVL.

The chain combines TRBV30 with TRBJ2-7; 9 bases match TRBD1. V gave up 5 bases and J gave up 3 bases; unmatched junction bases: 5. CDR3 length equals 13 residues. Germline V gene sequence: CDR1 GTSNPN, CDR2 SVGIG (reference sequence). DNA for the CDR3: TGTGCCTGGGGGGGACAGGGAAACTACGAGCAGTACTTC. Encoded protein: CAWGGQGNYEQYF.

The CDR3 sequence is CASSSPLGGGAGDTQYF. The CDR3 DNA is TGTGCCAGCAGCTCGCCACTGGGCGGGGGGGCCGGAGATACGCAGTATTTT. The rearrangement joins TRBV3-1 (or the pseudogene TRBV3-2) to TRBJ2-3; 9 bases are a match to TRBD2. The CDR3 has 17 residues. V lost 5 bases to trimming and J lost 5 bases; unmatched junction nucleotides: 14. Germline V lookup: CDR1 LGHDT, CDR2 YNNKEL (reference sequence).

The CDR3 DNA follows: TGCGCCAGCAGTGAGGGGCCCGGACTTAATGAGCAGTTCTTC. Protein sequence: CASSEGPGLNEQFF. The chain is built from TRBV10-2 and TRBJ2-1; D perhaps matches TRBD2 (5 bases). CDR3 size: 14 residues. Germline V gene sequence: CDR1 WSHSY, CDR2 SAAADI. V lost 2 bases and J 7 bases, leaving 12 bases between the germline ends.

This chain joins TRBV7-9 and TRBJ1-6; the D is unclear. The CDR3 is 11 residues long. Germline V gives CDR1 SEHNR, CDR2 FQNEAQ (reference sequence). Trimming stripped 5 bases from V and 15 bases from J, with 11 bases between. The CDR3 region is CASSRTEILHF. Written as DNA, the CDR3 is TGTGCCAGCAGCCGGACTGAAATCCTCCACTTT.